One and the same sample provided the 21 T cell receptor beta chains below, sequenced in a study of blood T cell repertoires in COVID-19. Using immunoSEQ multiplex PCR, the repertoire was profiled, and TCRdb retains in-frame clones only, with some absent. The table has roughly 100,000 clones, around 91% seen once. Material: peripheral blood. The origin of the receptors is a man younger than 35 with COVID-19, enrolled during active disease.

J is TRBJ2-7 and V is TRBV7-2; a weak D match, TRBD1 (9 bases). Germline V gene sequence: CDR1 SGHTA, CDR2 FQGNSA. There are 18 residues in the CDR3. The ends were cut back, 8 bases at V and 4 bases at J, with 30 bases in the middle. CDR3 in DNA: TGTGCCAGCGCCGGGGGGGACAGGGTATATCCGCAAGGGTACGAGCAGTACTTC. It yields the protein CASAGGDRVYPQGYEQYF.

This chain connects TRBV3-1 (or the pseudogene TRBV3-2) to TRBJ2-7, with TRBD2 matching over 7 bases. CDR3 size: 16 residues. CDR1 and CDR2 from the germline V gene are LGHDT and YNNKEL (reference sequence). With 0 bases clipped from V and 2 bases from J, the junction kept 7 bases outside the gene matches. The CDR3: CASSQDSSGAPYEQYF. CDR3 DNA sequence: TGTGCCAGCAGCCAAGATTCAAGCGGGGCCCCCTACGAGCAGTACTTC.

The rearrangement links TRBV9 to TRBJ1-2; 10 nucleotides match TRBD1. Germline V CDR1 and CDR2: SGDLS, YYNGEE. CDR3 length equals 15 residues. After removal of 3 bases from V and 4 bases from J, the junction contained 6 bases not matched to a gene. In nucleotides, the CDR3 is TGTGCCAGCAGCGAGGGGGGACAGGGGTCCTATGGCTACACCTTC. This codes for CASSEGGQGSYGYTF.

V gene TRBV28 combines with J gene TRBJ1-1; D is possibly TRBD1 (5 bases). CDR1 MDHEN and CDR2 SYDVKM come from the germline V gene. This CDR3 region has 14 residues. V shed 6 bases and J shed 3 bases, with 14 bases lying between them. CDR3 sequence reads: CASSHNWGDTEAFF. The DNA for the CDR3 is TGTGCCAGCAGCCATAACTGGGGGGACACTGAAGCTTTCTTT.

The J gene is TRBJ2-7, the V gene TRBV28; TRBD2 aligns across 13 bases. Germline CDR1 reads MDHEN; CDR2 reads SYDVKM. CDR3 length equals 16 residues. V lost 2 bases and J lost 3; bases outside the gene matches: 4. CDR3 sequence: CASSLTGLAGVYEQYF. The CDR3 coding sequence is TGTGCCAGCAGTTTAACCGGACTAGCGGGAGTCTACGAGCAGTACTTC.

The CDR3 nucleotides read TGTGCCAGCAGCCAAGCGGCAGGGGGGTGGCAGGGGCCCCAGCATTTT. It codes for CASSQAAGGWQGPQHF. The chain couples TRBV4-2 to TRBJ1-5; 7 bases match TRBD1. J was trimmed by 9 bases and V by 1 base; bases with no gene match: 12. CDR1 and CDR2 (germline): LGHNA, YNFKEQ. The CDR3 has 16 amino acids.

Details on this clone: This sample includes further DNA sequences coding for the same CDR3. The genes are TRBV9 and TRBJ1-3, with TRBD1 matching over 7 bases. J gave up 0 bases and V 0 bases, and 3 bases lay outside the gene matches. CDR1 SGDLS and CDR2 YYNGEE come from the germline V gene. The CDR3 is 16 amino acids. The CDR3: CASSVGQGVSGNTIYF. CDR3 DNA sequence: TGTGCCAGCAGCGTAGGTCAGGGGGTCTCTGGAAACACCATATATTTT.

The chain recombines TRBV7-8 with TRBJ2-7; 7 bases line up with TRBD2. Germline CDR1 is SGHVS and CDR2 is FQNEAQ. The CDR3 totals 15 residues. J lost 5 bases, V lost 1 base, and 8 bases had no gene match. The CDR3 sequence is CASSLVWTRGDEQYF. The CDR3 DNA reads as TGTGCCAGCAGCTTAGTTTGGACTAGGGGCGACGAGCAGTACTTC. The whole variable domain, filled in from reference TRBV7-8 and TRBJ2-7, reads GAGVSQSPRYKVAKRGQDVALRCDPISGHVSLFWYQQALGQGPEFLTYFQNEAQLDKSGLPSDRFFAERPEGSVSTLKIQRTQQEDSAVYLCASSLVWTRGDEQYFGPGTRLTVT.

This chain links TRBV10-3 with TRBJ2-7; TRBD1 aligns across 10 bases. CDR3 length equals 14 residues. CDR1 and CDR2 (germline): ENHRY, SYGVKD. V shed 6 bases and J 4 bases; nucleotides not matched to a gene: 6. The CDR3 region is CAISRTGGAYEQYF. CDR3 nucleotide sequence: TGTGCCATCAGCCGGACAGGGGGTGCTTACGAGCAGTACTTC.

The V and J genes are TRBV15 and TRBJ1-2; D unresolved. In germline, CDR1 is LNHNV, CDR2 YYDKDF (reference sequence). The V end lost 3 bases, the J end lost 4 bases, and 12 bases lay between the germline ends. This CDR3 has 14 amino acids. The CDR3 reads CATSSFSGVYGYTF. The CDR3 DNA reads TGTGCCACCAGCAGCTTCTCGGGAGTCTATGGCTACACCTTC.

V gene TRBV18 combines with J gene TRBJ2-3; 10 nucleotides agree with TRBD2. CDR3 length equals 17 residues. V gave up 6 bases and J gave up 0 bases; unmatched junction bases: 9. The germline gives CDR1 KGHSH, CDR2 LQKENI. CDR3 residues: CASSRLGLAASTDTQYF. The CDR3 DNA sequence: TGTGCCAGCTCCCGTTTAGGACTAGCGGCTAGCACAGATACGCAGTATTTT.

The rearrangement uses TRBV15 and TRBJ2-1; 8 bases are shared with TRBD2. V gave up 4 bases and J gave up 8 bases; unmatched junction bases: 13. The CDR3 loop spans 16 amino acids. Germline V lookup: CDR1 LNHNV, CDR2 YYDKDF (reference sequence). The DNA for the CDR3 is TGTGCCACCAGCAACCCCGGTTACGGGAGGGCCGATGAGCAGTTCTTC. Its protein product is CATSNPGYGRADEQFF.

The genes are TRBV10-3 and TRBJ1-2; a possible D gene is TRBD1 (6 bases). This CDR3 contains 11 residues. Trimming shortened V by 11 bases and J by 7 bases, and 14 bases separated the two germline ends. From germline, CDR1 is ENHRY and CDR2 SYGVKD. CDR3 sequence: CAATGIRGYTF. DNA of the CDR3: TGTGCCGCCACAGGGATACGTGGCTACACCTTC.

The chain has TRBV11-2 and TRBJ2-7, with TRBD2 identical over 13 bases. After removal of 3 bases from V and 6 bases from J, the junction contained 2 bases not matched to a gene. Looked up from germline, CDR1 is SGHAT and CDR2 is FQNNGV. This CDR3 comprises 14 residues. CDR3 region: CASSLGLAGIEQYF. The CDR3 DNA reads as TGTGCCAGCAGCTTGGGACTAGCGGGAATCGAGCAGTACTTC.

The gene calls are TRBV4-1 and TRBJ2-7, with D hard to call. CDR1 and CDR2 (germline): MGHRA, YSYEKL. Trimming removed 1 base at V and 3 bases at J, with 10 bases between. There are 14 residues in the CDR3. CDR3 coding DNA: TGCGCCAGCAGCCAAGGTGCCGCCTACTACGAGCAGTACTTC. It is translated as CASSQGAAYYEQYF.

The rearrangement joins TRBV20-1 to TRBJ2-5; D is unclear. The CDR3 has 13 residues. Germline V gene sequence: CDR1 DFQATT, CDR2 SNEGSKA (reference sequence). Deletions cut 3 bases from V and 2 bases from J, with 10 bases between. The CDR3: CSASSQEQETQYF. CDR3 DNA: TGCAGTGCTAGTTCGCAGGAACAAGAGACCCAGTACTTC.

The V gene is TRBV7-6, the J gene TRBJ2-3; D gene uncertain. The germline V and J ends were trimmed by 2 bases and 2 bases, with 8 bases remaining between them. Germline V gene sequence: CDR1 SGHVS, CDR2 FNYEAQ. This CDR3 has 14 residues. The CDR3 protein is CASSLFGSTDTQYF. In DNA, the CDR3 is TGTGCCAGCAGCTTATTCGGGTCCACAGATACGCAGTATTTT.

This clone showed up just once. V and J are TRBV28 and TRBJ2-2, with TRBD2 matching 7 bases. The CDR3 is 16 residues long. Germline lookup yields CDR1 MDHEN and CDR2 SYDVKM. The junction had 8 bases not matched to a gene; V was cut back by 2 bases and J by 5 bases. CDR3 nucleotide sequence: TGTGCCAGCAGTTTAATTAGGTTGGGGGGGACCGGGGAGCTGTTTTTT. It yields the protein CASSLIRLGGTGELFF.

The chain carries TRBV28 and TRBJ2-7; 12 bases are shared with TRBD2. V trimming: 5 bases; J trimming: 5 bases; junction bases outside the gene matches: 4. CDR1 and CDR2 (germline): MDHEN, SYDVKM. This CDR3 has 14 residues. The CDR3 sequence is CASSELAGGHEQYF. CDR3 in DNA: TGTGCCAGCAGTGAACTAGCGGGAGGACACGAGCAGTACTTC.

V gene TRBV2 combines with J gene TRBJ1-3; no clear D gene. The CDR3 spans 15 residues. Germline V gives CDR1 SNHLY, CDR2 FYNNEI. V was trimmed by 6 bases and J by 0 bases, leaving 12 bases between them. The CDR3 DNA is TGTGCCAGCAGGGCCAGGTTCTTCTCTGGAAACACCATATATTTT. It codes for CASRARFFSGNTIYF.

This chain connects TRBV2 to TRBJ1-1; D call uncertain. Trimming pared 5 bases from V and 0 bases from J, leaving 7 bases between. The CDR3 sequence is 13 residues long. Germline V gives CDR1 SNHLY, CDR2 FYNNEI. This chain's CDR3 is CASSLAMNTEAFF. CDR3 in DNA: TGTGCCAGCAGTCTTGCGATGAACACTGAAGCTTTCTTT.